The rows below give T cell receptor beta chains drawn from one sample of a study of shared clonotypes between healthy human individuals. Data came from immunoSEQ multiplex PCR; TCRdb stores just in-frame clones and leaves some out. The profile shows just over 2,000,000 clones, 85% to 95% of them singletons. Sequencing used naive CD4+ T cells sorted from blood. The receptor set was obtained from a man between 18 and 35 years old in good health. CDR3s include the opening cysteine and the closing phenylalanine or tryptophan. A D gene is named only where the DNA matches it firmly. The size field is filled for only some rows; it gives once, few, many or a size class.

J | V | size | D | CDR3 | DNA
TRBJ2-1 | TRBV19 | . | . | CASSGSGLGGSEQFF | TGTGCCAGTAGTGGCTCCGGCCTTGGGGGTAGTGAGCAGTTCTTC
TRBJ1-1 | TRBV4-2 | . | . | CASSQETGGMNTEAFF | TGTGCCAGCAGCCAAGAGACGGGTGGGATGAACACTGAAGCTTTCTTT
TRBJ2-7 | TRBV5-1 | . | TRBD1 | CASSEQGYEQYF | TGCGCCAGCAGCGAACAGGGGTACGAGCAGTACTTC
TRBJ1-1 | TRBV7-2 | . | . | CASSLELHREAFF | TGTGCCAGCAGCTTAGAACTCCACCGTGAAGCTTTCTTT
TRBJ1-6 | TRBV30 | . | . | CAWSVLPYNSPLHF | TGTGCCTGGAGTGTACTTCCCTATAATTCACCCCTCCACTTT
TRBJ1-6 | TRBV7-8 | . | . | CASSFWKERGYSPLHF | TGTGCCAGCAGCTTCTGGAAGGAGAGGGGTTATTCACCCCTCCACTTT
TRBJ1-2 | TRBV18 | . | TRBD1 | CASSPTRGTNYGYTF | TGTGCCAGCTCACCTACCAGGGGGACGAACTATGGCTACACCTTC
TRBJ1-6 | TRBV21-1 | few | . | CACVLSYNSPLHF | TGTGCCTGTGTCCTGTCCTATAATTCACCCCTCCACTTT
TRBJ1-1 | TRBV29-1 | . | TRBD1 | CSAPGQGGTEAFF | TGCAGCGCCCCGGGACAGGGGGGCACTGAAGCTTTCTTT
TRBJ2-3 | TRBV5-1 | . | TRBD2 | CASRFRAGGPSSTDTQYF | TGCGCCAGCAGGTTCCGAGCGGGAGGGCCCTCTAGCACAGATACGCAGTATTTT
TRBJ2-1 | TRBV5-1 | . | TRBD1 | CASSQGQGSNEQFF | TGCGCCAGCAGCCAAGGACAGGGGAGCAATGAGCAGTTCTTC
TRBJ2-1 | TRBV29-1 | . | . | CSVDTGHVNEQFF | TGCAGCGTTGATACGGGACACGTTAATGAGCAGTTCTTC
TRBJ1-3 | TRBV4-3 | . | . | CASRPVQGVGNTIYF | TGCGCCAGCAGACCCGTACAGGGTGTCGGAAACACCATATATTTT
TRBJ1-1 | TRBV5-4 | . | TRBD1 | CASSFGRDRATEAFF | TGTGCCAGCAGCTTCGGAAGAGACAGGGCTACTGAAGCTTTCTTT
TRBJ2-1 | TRBV7-9 | . | . | CASSLLGISYNEQFF | TGTGCCAGCAGCTTACTGGGGATCTCCTACAATGAGCAGTTCTTC
TRBJ2-5 | TRBV7-9 | . | TRBD2 | CASSSGAGGTETQYF | TGTGCCAGCAGCTCCGGGGCGGGAGGGACGGAGACCCAGTACTTC
TRBJ2-7 | TRBV27 | . | . | CASSLWRMSSYEQYF | TGTGCCAGCAGTCTTTGGCGGATGTCTTCTTACGAGCAGTACTTC
TRBJ2-1 | TRBV29-1 | . | . | CSVSGIYNEQFF | TGCAGCGTTTCAGGTATTTACAATGAGCAGTTCTTC
TRBJ2-5 | TRBV19 | . | . | CASSIRGETQYF | TGTGCCAGTAGTATTAGAGGCGAGACCCAGTACTTC
TRBJ2-1 | TRBV2 | . | . | CASSEGRVSGNEQFF | TGTGCCAGCAGTGAAGGGAGGGTGTCTGGTAATGAGCAGTTCTTC
TRBJ1-3 | TRBV9 | . | . | CASSVGQGPRRSGNTIYF | TGTGCCAGCAGCGTCGGGCAGGGGCCGCGCCGATCTGGAAACACCATATATTTT
TRBJ1-6 | TRBV30 | . | TRBD1 | CAFRQGNNSPLHF | TGTGCCTTTCGACAGGGGAACAATTCACCCCTCCACTTT
TRBJ1-1 | TRBV18 | once | . | CASSGPPGGTEAFF | TGTGCCAGCTCCGGACCGCCGGGGGGCACTGAAGCTTTCTTT
TRBJ2-7 | TRBV30 | . | . | CACQWDPRSEQYF | TGTGCCTGCCAGTGGGATCCCCGCTCCGAGCAGTACTTC
TRBJ1-3 | TRBV6-6 | . | . | CASSPRQANTGNTIYF | TGTGCCAGCAGTCCCCGCCAGGCCAATACAGGAAACACCATATATTTT
TRBJ2-7 | TRBV6-6 | . | . | CASSYSGPAGAYEQYF | TGTGCCAGCAGTTACTCAGGGCCAGCGGGTGCCTACGAGCAGTACTTC
TRBJ2-5 | TRBV5-4 | . | TRBD2 | CASSPPGTKRGETQYF | TGTGCCAGCAGCCCGCCCGGGACTAAAAGGGGAGAGACCCAGTACTTC
TRBJ1-1 | TRBV6-5 | . | . | CASRRGLNTEAFF | TGTGCCAGCAGGAGAGGTCTGAACACTGAAGCTTTCTTT
TRBJ1-1 | TRBV18 | . | . | CASSPYLGDVNTEAFF | TGTGCCAGCTCACCGTACCTGGGGGATGTGAACACTGAAGCTTTCTTT
TRBJ1-1 | TRBV6-6 | . | . | CASSYLLASTEAFF | TGTGCCAGCAGTTACTTACTGGCCTCGACTGAAGCTTTCTTT
TRBJ1-2 | TRBV25-1 | many | TRBD1 | CASSDRTGEGYTF | TGTGCCAGCAGTGACCGGACAGGGGAAGGCTACACCTTC
TRBJ2-1 | TRBV5-4 | . | TRBD2 | CASSLAVLAGGSYNEQFF | TGTGCCAGCAGCTTGGCCGTACTAGCGGGAGGGTCGTACAATGAGCAGTTCTTC
TRBJ1-6 | TRBV14 | . | . | CASSQAFHSGGGSPLHF | TGTGCCAGCAGCCAAGCATTCCACAGTGGGGGCGGTTCACCCCTCCACTTT
TRBJ1-6 | TRBV28 | once | TRBD1 | CASSPGQGGSPLHF | TGTGCCAGCAGCCCGGGACAGGGAGGTTCACCCCTCCACTTT
TRBJ1-2 | TRBV19 | . | TRBD1 | CASSGPPGQASNYGYTF | TGTGCCAGTAGTGGTCCTCCGGGACAGGCCTCTAACTATGGCTACACCTTC
TRBJ2-7 | TRBV7-2 | . | TRBD1 | CASSPRDRSIYEQYF | TGTGCCAGCAGCCCGAGGGACAGGAGCATCTACGAGCAGTACTTC
TRBJ2-7 | TRBV6-5 | . | . | CASSQGSLNWEQYF | TGTGCCAGCAGTCAGGGTTCCCTTAATTGGGAGCAGTACTTC
TRBJ1-2 | TRBV28 | . | TRBD1 | CASSQRTGDYGYTF | TGTGCCAGCAGCCAACGGACAGGGGACTATGGCTACACCTTC
TRBJ1-3 | TRBV7-2 | . | . | CASSLTMAGNTIYF | TGTGCCAGCAGCTTAACGATGGCTGGAAACACCATATATTTT
TRBJ2-7 | TRBV30 | . | TRBD1 | CACSGTAISEQYF | TGTGCCTGTTCCGGGACAGCCATCTCCGAGCAGTACTTC
TRBJ2-2 | TRBV27 | . | . | CASSTPPGTNTGELFF | TGTGCCAGCAGTACCCCCCCTGGGACCAACACCGGGGAGCTGTTTTTT
TRBJ2-7 | TRBV18 | . | . | CASSPPNESYEQYF | TGTGCCAGCTCACCGCCCAACGAATCCTACGAGCAGTACTTC
TRBJ1-1 | TRBV30 | . | . | CAWSVDRTVEAFF | TGTGCCTGGAGTGTAGATAGGACTGTTGAAGCTTTCTTT